What follows are 23 T cell receptor beta chains derived from one specimen sequenced in a study of shared clonotypes between healthy human individuals. Using immunoSEQ multiplex PCR, the repertoire was profiled, and TCRdb retains in-frame clones only, with some absent. The sample records 1.6 million or so clones, around 98.5% being singletons. Sequenced input: naive CD4+ T cells sorted from blood. Indicated subset: CD45RA+ positively selected. All receptors derive from a man aged 25-45 years in good health.

As for this clone: At the DNA level, this CDR3 is encoded by other sequences in the same sample as well. The chain carries TRBV5-5 and TRBJ2-2; no clear D gene. V dropped 0 bases and J dropped 4 bases, with 7 bases sitting between them. The V gene's germline CDR1 is SGHKS and CDR2 YYEKEE (reference sequence). The CDR3 covers 14 residues. CDR3 region: CASSLAGSTGELFF. In nucleotides, the CDR3 is TGTGCCAGCAGCTTGGCCGGCTCCACCGGGGAGCTGTTTTTT.

The chain has TRBV29-1 and TRBJ2-2; 8 bases fit TRBD2. The CDR3 spans 13 residues. Germline loops: CDR1 SQVTM, CDR2 ANQGSEA. The trim removed 6 bases at V and 5 bases at J, leaving 5 bases unmatched. For the CDR3, the DNA is TGCAGCGTCATAGCGGGACGAACCGGGGAGCTGTTTTTT. This gives the protein CSVIAGRTGELFF.

The rearrangement uses TRBV4-2 and TRBJ2-2; TRBD2 aligns across 8 bases. Germline loops: CDR1 LGHNA, CDR2 YNFKEQ. The length of the CDR3 is 21 residues. The V segment lost 1 base and the J segment 3 bases; nucleotides outside the gene matches: 19. Written as DNA, the CDR3 is TGTGCCAGCAGCCAAGTCCGCCGGAGCGGGAGAGTGGGTGTGGACACCGGGGAGCTGTTTTTT. It encodes CASSQVRRSGRVGVDTGELFF.

Comment on this clone: The identical CDR3 is also encoded by other nucleotide sequences in the sample. The rearrangement uses TRBV5-1 and TRBJ1-1; D is possibly TRBD1 (5 bases). The V and J ends lost 4 bases and 1 base respectively, with 8 bases between them. CDR3 length: 13 amino acids. CDR1 and CDR2 from the germline V gene are SGHRS and YFSETQ. This chain's CDR3 is CASSAGGNTEAFF. In DNA form, the CDR3 reads TGCGCCAGCAGCGCGGGGGGGAACACTGAAGCTTTCTTT.

This clone was recorded once. This chain joins TRBV7-6 and TRBJ2-6; D remains ambiguous. From germline, CDR1 is SGHVS and CDR2 FNYEAQ. Trimming took 3 bases from V and 1 from J, leaving 4 bases between them. The CDR3 extends over 14 amino acids. CDR3 bases: TGTGCCAGCAGCTTGCAGTCTGGGGCCAACGTCCTGACTTTC. Protein: CASSLQSGANVLTF. The whole variable domain, filled in from reference TRBV7-6 and TRBJ2-6, reads GAGVSQSPRYKVTKRGQDVALRCDPISGHVSLYWYRQALGQGPEFLTYFNYEAQQDKSGLPNDRFSAERPEGSISTLTIQRTEQRDSAMYRCASSLQSGANVLTFGAGSRLTVL.

The chain links TRBV2 to TRBJ1-1; 10 nucleotides match TRBD1. Germline trimming cut 11 bases from V and 0 bases from J; bases unmatched to any gene: 15. This CDR3 comprises 17 residues. CDR1 and CDR2 (germline): SNHLY, FYNNEI. As DNA, the CDR3 is TGTGCCGTCTATAGGTCGGAGACAGGGGGCTTGAACACTGAAGCTTTCTTT. It yields the protein CAVYRSETGGLNTEAFF.

The rearrangement links TRBV6-5 to TRBJ1-4; D remains ambiguous. The CDR3 totals 16 residues. In germline, CDR1 is MNHEY, CDR2 SVGAGI. Between the trimmed V and J ends, which lost 4 bases and 5 bases, there was a span of 17 bases. The CDR3 loop is CASSSPGAGLNEKLFF. The CDR3 nucleotides read TGTGCCAGCAGTTCCCCGGGAGCGGGCTTAAATGAAAAACTGTTTTTT.

The V and J genes are TRBV27 and TRBJ2-7; D perhaps matches TRBD1 (6 bases). The CDR3 totals 14 residues. CDR1 is MNHEY, CDR2 SMNVEV, per germline (reference sequence). Trimming removed 4 bases at V and 1 base at J, with 11 bases between. The chain's CDR3 is CASSSSGASYEQYF. CDR3 nucleotides: TGTGCCAGCAGTTCCTCAGGGGCATCCTACGAGCAGTACTTC.

The chain recombines TRBV27 with TRBJ1-2; TRBD1 aligns across 7 bases. Germline V gene data show CDR1 as MNHEY and CDR2 as SMNVEV (reference sequence). The CDR3 extends over 13 amino acids. J lost 5 bases, V lost 6 bases, and 6 bases had no gene match. CDR3 DNA: TGTGCCAGCAGCCCAGACAGGGTGTATGGCTACACCTTC. Translation gives CASSPDRVYGYTF.

This clone showed up just once. The chain joins TRBV6-5 to TRBJ1-3; no definite D call. V lost 0 bases, J lost 4 bases, and 7 bases lay in between. The CDR3 spans 14 residues. Germline-derived CDR1 and CDR2 are MNHEY and SVGAGI. The CDR3 DNA is TGTGCCAGCAGTTACTCGGGAGAGGGAAACACCATATATTTT. Translation gives CASSYSGEGNTIYF.

The chain is built from TRBV7-2 and TRBJ2-7, with TRBD2 matching over 11 bases. V was pared by 0 bases and J by 4 bases, with 5 bases of the junction left unmatched. The CDR3 extends over 16 amino acids. Germline loops: CDR1 SGHTA, CDR2 FQGNSA. CDR3 DNA sequence: TGTGCCAGCAGCTTAGCCCGCACTAGCGGGAGATACGAGCAGTACTTC. Translating it yields CASSLARTSGRYEQYF.

The CDR3 loop is CASSERNQPQHF. The CDR3 DNA follows: TGTGCCAGCAGCGAAAGGAACCAGCCCCAGCATTTT. The V and J genes are TRBV6-1 and TRBJ1-5; D unclear. The CDR3 has 12 residues. Trimming removed 6 bases at V and 7 bases at J, with 10 bases between. Germline V CDR1 and CDR2: MNHNS, SASEGT.

J is TRBJ1-4 and V is TRBV6-1; 10 bases map to TRBD1. Germline V gives CDR1 MNHNS, CDR2 SASEGT. The J segment lost 6 bases and the V segment lost 0 bases, leaving 7 bases of the junction unmatched. This CDR3 comprises 17 residues. Here the CDR3 reads CASSEAVGTGVYEKLFF. DNA of the CDR3: TGTGCCAGCAGTGAAGCAGTGGGGACAGGGGTTTATGAAAAACTGTTTTTT.

Turning to this clone: Other DNA sequences in the sample encode the same CDR3. J is TRBJ2-5 and V is TRBV29-1; tentative D call: TRBD2 (5 bases). This CDR3 is 12 amino acids long. V was shortened by 4 bases and J by 5 bases, with 11 bases between the two germline ends. Germline-derived CDR1 and CDR2 are SQVTM and ANQGSEA. CDR3 coding DNA: TGCAGCGTTGGGGCGGGCGGGGAGACCCAGTACTTC. It codes for CSVGAGGETQYF.

The chain uses TRBV5-1 and TRBJ2-5, with D unclear. CDR1 is SGHRS, CDR2 YFSETQ, per germline. The CDR3 is 14 residues long. V lost 0 bases to trimming and J lost 2 bases, with 8 bases between them. The CDR3 here is CASSLVSEQETQYF. The CDR3 DNA sequence: TGCGCCAGCAGCTTGGTTTCAGAACAAGAGACCCAGTACTTC.

The chain couples TRBV7-2 to TRBJ2-7, with D tentatively TRBD1 (5 bases). The CDR3 consists of 14 residues. V gave up 1 base and J gave up 3 bases, with 10 bases separating them. Per the germline V gene, CDR1 is SGHTA and CDR2 is FQGNSA. The CDR3 loop reads CASSLERRDYEQYF. The CDR3 DNA sequence: TGTGCCAGCAGCTTAGAGCGCAGGGACTACGAGCAGTACTTC.

V usage is TRBV10-3 and J usage is TRBJ2-1; D is undetermined. Germline CDR1 reads ENHRY; CDR2 reads SYGVKD. The CDR3 length is 11 residues. Trimming stripped 7 bases from V and 5 bases from J, with 6 bases between. The CDR3 DNA is TGTGCCATCAAAAGCCACAATGAGCAGTTCTTC. It encodes CAIKSHNEQFF.

The chain combines TRBV6-5 with TRBJ1-1; 10 bases fit TRBD1. The ends lost 4 bases at V and 1 base at J; junction bases unmatched: 3. The CDR3 length is 15 residues. Germline V CDR1 and CDR2: MNHEY, SVGAGI. The DNA for the CDR3 is TGTGCCAGCAGTTTCCGGACAGGGGGGAACACTGAAGCTTTCTTT. Protein: CASSFRTGGNTEAFF.

In DNA, the CDR3 is TGCGCCAGCAGTGGTAGGACTACCGATCCTAGTAAATCGGACTACGAGCAGTACTTC. As protein: CASSGRTTDPSKSDYEQYF. This chain joins TRBV10-1 and TRBJ2-7; possible D gene TRBD2, 6 bases. Germline CDR1 and CDR2: WNHNN and SYGVQD (reference sequence). V was cut by 4 bases and J by 3 bases, with 28 bases left in between. This CDR3 spans 19 amino acids.

This clone was detected only once. The J gene is TRBJ2-7, the V gene TRBV14, with D possibly matching TRBD1 (6 bases). V was trimmed by 1 base and J by 1 base, leaving 14 bases between them. The CDR3 extends over 16 amino acids. Germline lookup yields CDR1 SGHDN and CDR2 FVKESK. CDR3 residues: CASSQVRGEESYEQYF. DNA of the CDR3: TGTGCCAGCAGCCAAGTCAGGGGTGAAGAGTCCTACGAGCAGTACTTC.

The V and J genes are TRBV27 and TRBJ1-1; no clear D. In germline, CDR1 is MNHEY, CDR2 SMNVEV (reference sequence). V lost 3 bases to trimming and J lost 4 bases, with 12 bases between them. This CDR3 has 14 amino acids. The CDR3 bases are TGTGCCAGCAGTTTCTGGGGTTTGGGCACTGAAGCTTTCTTT. It yields the protein CASSFWGLGTEAFF.

The J gene is TRBJ1-4, the V gene TRBV6-1; TRBD1 is a possible D gene (5 bases). Trimming removed 3 bases at V and 8 bases at J, with 16 bases between. The CDR3 has 15 amino acids. Germline loops: CDR1 MNHNS, CDR2 SASEGT. CDR3 DNA: TGTGCCAGCAGTGAGGGCTCGGGGGTTTTGGAAAAACTGTTTTTT. It encodes CASSEGSGVLEKLFF.

Remarks on this clone: Other DNA sequences in the sample encode the same CDR3. The V and J genes are TRBV5-1 and TRBJ2-7; no definite D call. The V and J ends lost 3 bases and 3 bases respectively, with 7 bases between them. The germline V gene has CDR1 SGHRS and CDR2 YFSETQ. This CDR3 is 12 amino acids long. DNA of the CDR3: TGCGCCAGCAGCTCGCTGGGCTACGAGCAGTACTTC. It encodes CASSSLGYEQYF.